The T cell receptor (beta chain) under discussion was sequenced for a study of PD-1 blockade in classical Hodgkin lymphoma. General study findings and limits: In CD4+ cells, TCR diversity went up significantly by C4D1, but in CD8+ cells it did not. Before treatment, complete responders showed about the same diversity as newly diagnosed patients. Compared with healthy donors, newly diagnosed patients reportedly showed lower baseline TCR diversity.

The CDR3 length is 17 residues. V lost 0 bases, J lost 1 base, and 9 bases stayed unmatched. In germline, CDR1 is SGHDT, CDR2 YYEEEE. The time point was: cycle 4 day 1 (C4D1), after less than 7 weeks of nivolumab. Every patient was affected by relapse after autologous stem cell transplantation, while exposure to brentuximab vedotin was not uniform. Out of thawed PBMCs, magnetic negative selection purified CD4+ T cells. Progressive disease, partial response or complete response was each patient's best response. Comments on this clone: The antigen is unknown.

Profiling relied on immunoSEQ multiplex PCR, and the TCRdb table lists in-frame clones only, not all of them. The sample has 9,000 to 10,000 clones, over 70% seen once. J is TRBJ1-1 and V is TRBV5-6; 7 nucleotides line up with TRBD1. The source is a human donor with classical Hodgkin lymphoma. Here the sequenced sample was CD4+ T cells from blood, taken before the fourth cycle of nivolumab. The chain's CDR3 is CASSLGFRQGKNTEAFF. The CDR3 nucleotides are TGTGCCAGCAGCTTGGGATTTCGACAGGGAAAGAACACTGAAGCTTTCTTT.